These 5 T cell receptor beta chains were sequenced from one sample in a study of OX40 agonist ivuxolimab in advanced cancers. TCRdb's table, derived via immunoSEQ multiplex PCR, lists solely in-frame clones and lacks some. The profile shows tens of thousands of clones, around 81% of them singletons. The source was CD4+ or CD8+ T cells sorted from blood, collected in a trial of the OX40 agonist ivuxolimab. The receptors stem from an adult with an advanced solid tumor such as melanoma, head and neck, liver or kidney cancer.

This clone was observed at least ten times. The chain joins TRBV6-1 to TRBJ1-3; possibly TRBD1 for D (5 bases). This CDR3 is built from 18 residues. V was pared by 1 base and J by 0 bases, with 16 bases between. Germline assignment: CDR1 MNHNS and CDR2 SASEGT. The CDR3 reads CASSEVGGAGPSGNTIYF. CDR3 sequence (DNA): TGTGCCAGCAGTGAAGTGGGGGGAGCAGGGCCCTCTGGAAACACCATATATTTT.

CDR3 region: CASSLTSGITDTQYF. In DNA, the CDR3 is TGTGCCAGCAGCTTGACTAGCGGGATCACAGATACGCAGTATTTT. The J gene is TRBJ2-3, the V gene TRBV11-2; 11 nucleotides align to TRBD2. Looked up from germline, CDR1 is SGHAT and CDR2 is FQNNGV. V trimming: 3 bases; J trimming: 2 bases; junction bases outside the gene matches: 1. The CDR3 is made up of 15 amino acids.

This clone has a handful of counts. This chain uses TRBV19 with TRBJ1-2; 7 bases are a match to TRBD1. The CDR3 loop spans 17 amino acids. V lost 3 bases and J lost 6; bases outside the gene matches: 16. In germline, CDR1 is LNHDA, CDR2 SQIVND (reference sequence). The CDR3 sequence is CASSIWAPTGKRNGYTF. The CDR3 DNA is TGTGCCAGTAGTATTTGGGCCCCGACAGGGAAGAGAAATGGCTACACCTTC.

The genes are TRBV6-1 and TRBJ2-7; 7 nucleotides line up with TRBD1. Germline loops: CDR1 MNHNS, CDR2 SASEGT. This CDR3 contains 14 residues. After removal of 6 bases from V and 6 bases from J, the junction contained 11 bases not matched to a gene. CDR3 amino acids: CASSLSHRTGEQYF. As DNA, the CDR3 is TGTGCCAGCAGCCTTAGTCACAGGACAGGCGAGCAGTACTTC.

This clone came up once. J is TRBJ2-7 and V is TRBV5-1; 9 bases map to TRBD2. CDR1 is SGHRS and CDR2 is YFSETQ in the germline V gene. This CDR3 contains 14 residues. Unmatched junction bases numbered 5, after V lost 3 bases and J lost 4 bases. CDR3 protein: CASSWREGAYEQYF. DNA for the CDR3: TGCGCCAGCAGCTGGCGGGAGGGGGCTTACGAGCAGTACTTC.